The present entry profiles one T cell receptor (beta chain) with its context. The sample comes from a study of blood T cell repertoires in COVID-19. The assay was immunoSEQ multiplex PCR, and TCRdb's table has in-frame clones only and misses some. The data show 120,000 or so clones, with 85% to 90% seen just once and approximately 8% held by the top ten. This receptor was identified in a man between 45 and 60 years old with acute or convalescent COVID-19. The sequenced sample consisted of peripheral blood.

In DNA, the CDR3 is TGCGCCAGCAGCCGAGCGGCGGGAGCGGATGAGCAGTTCTTC. The encoded protein is CASSRAAGADEQFF. V usage is TRBV4-1 and J usage is TRBJ2-1; 7 bases are shared with TRBD2. Germline loops: CDR1 MGHRA, CDR2 YSYEKL. V was clipped by 4 bases and J by 8 bases; unmatched bases: 8. The CDR3 totals 14 residues.